The clone carrying this T cell receptor (beta chain) was seen more than once but under ten times. The CDR3 spans 13 residues. Germline lookup yields CDR1 LNHNV and CDR2 YYDKDF (reference sequence). The ends were cut back, 3 bases at V and 7 bases at J, with 9 bases in the middle. These data come from a study of T-cell reconstitution after alpha-beta-depleted transplantation in children. TCRbeta library preparation incorporated unique molecular identifiers. TCRdb independently ran MiXCR on the PCR reads; one entry per CDR3 protein. The data hold 780,000 or so distinct CDR3 sequences, with less than 20% observed a single time.

The rearrangement links TRBV15 to TRBJ2-2; no reliable D call. This TCR was recovered from a male patient between 10 and 17 years old who had a stem cell transplant for acute lymphoblastic leukemia, so the T cells may come from the graft donor. The specimen was PBMCs, mostly from graft donor cells, collected 360 days after TCRalphabeta/CD19-depleted stem cell transplant. CDR3 sequence reads: CATSSDWRGELFF. The CDR3 DNA reads TGTGCCACCAGCAGTGACTGGCGCGGGGAGCTGTTTTTT.